These 11 T cell receptor beta chains originate from one sample sequenced in a study of T cell responses to AZD1222 COVID-19 vaccine. Here immunoSEQ multiplex PCR was the method, and the copy in TCRdb shows in-frame clones only, minus some. The table shows tens of thousands of clones, with under 95% occurring only once. Material: peripheral blood, obtained on day 0 of MenACWY control vaccination. The receptors derive from an adult in good health.

The V call is TRBV2, the J call TRBJ2-1; TRBD1 might be the D (6 bases). Germline values: CDR1 SNHLY, CDR2 FYNNEI. The CDR3 covers 14 residues. Trimming shortened V by 7 bases and J by 3 bases, and 13 bases separated the two germline ends. CDR3 nucleotides: TGTGCCAGCACCCAGACAGGCGGCTACAATGAGCAGTTCTTC. Translation gives CASTQTGGYNEQFF.

This chain connects TRBV12-5 to TRBJ1-5; 7 positions match TRBD1. Germline values: CDR1 LGHNT, CDR2 FRNRAP. V was clipped by 1 base and J by 5 bases; unmatched bases: 5. CDR3 length: 15 amino acids. The CDR3: CASGLGDSLYQPQHF. The CDR3, as DNA: TGTGCTAGTGGTTTGGGGGACAGTTTGTATCAGCCCCAGCATTTT.

The rearrangement uses TRBV6-2 or TRBV6-3 and TRBJ2-3, with 8 bases identical to TRBD2. Unmatched junction bases numbered 9, after V lost 6 bases and J lost 7 bases. CDR3 size: 14 residues. Germline values: CDR1 MNHEY, CDR2 SVGEGT. Written as DNA, the CDR3 is TGTGCCAGCAGCCCCGGGACTAGAACAAATACGCAGTATTTT. Protein: CASSPGTRTNTQYF.

The chain links TRBV6-2 or TRBV6-3 to TRBJ2-1; D possibly uses TRBD1 or TRBD2 (5 bases each). CDR1 MNHEY and CDR2 SVGEGT come from the germline V gene. Trimming stripped 6 bases from V and 5 bases from J, with 11 bases between. The CDR3 runs 13 residues. Written as DNA, the CDR3 is TGTGCCAGCAGCAACAAGGGACACAATGAGCAGTTCTTC. It is translated as CASSNKGHNEQFF.

The chain recombines TRBV9 with TRBJ1-1; D remains unclear. The V gene lost 3 bases and the J gene lost 0 bases, with 6 bases spanning the gap. Germline lookup yields CDR1 SGDLS and CDR2 YYNGEE. The CDR3 spans 13 residues. The CDR3 nucleotides are TGTGCCAGCAGCGGCGGGGTGAACACTGAAGCTTTCTTT. Translation gives CASSGGVNTEAFF. The full variable domain, in which reference TRBV9 and TRBJ1-1 provide the parts outside the CDR3, is DSGVTQTPKHLITATGQRVTLRCSPRSGDLSVYWYQQSLDQGLQFLIQYYNGEERAKGNILERFSAQQFPDLHSELNLSSLELGDSALYFCASSGGVNTEAFFGQGTRLTVV.

The chain links TRBV27 to TRBJ1-4; no firm D call. Trimming removed 1 base from V and 0 bases from J, with 9 bases in between. Germline V gene data show CDR1 as MNHEY and CDR2 as SMNVEV (reference sequence). The CDR3 covers 16 residues. The CDR3 DNA sequence: TGTGCCAGCAGTTTATTAAGTGACTCAACTAATGAAAAACTGTTTTTT. This translates into CASSLLSDSTNEKLFF. Supplemented by reference TRBV27 and TRBJ1-4, the full variable domain reads EAQVTQNPRYLITVTGKKLTVTCSQNMNHEYMSWYRQDPGLGLRQIYYSMNVEVTDKGDVPEGYKVSRKEKRNFPLILESPSPNQTSLYFCASSLLSDSTNEKLFFGSGTQLSVL.

The rearrangement joins TRBV11-2 to TRBJ1-6; 7 bases line up with TRBD1. Germline lookup yields CDR1 SGHAT and CDR2 FQNNGV. This CDR3 is 15 amino acids long. V lost 5 bases, J lost 8 bases, and 9 bases stayed unmatched. This chain's CDR3 is CASSPQTGPDSPLHF. CDR3 in DNA: TGTGCCAGCAGCCCCCAGACAGGGCCAGATTCACCCCTCCACTTT.

The chain carries TRBV30 and TRBJ2-2; 11 bases are shared with TRBD1. Germline CDR1 is GTSNPN and CDR2 is SVGIG (reference sequence). CDR3 size: 14 residues. Trimming removed 5 bases from V and 6 bases from J; junction bases left unmatched: 5. CDR3 amino acids: CAWGDRGLPGELFF. DNA of the CDR3: TGTGCCTGGGGGGACAGGGGGTTACCCGGGGAGCTGTTTTTT.

V and J are TRBV10-2 and TRBJ2-6; 10 bases align to TRBD1. CDR1 WSHSY and CDR2 SAAADI come from the germline V gene. This CDR3 is 13 amino acids long. Losses at the gene ends were 8 bases for V and 11 bases for J; bases not matched to a gene: 6. CDR3 sequence: CASGGQGSHVLTF. The CDR3, as DNA: TGCGCCAGCGGGGGACAGGGGTCTCACGTCCTGACTTTC.

In its sample, this clone was seen a few times. This chain joins TRBV19 and TRBJ2-7; possibly TRBD1 or TRBD2 for D (5 bases each). This CDR3 contains 14 residues. V lost 4 bases, J lost 2 bases, and 12 bases lay in between. Germline CDR1 and CDR2: LNHDA and SQIVND (reference sequence). The CDR3 region has the DNA TGTGCCAGTAGTAGGGACCTGGCCCCCTACGAGCAGTACTTC. Amino acids: CASSRDLAPYEQYF.

The DNA for the CDR3 is TGTGCCAGTGGTGAACCGCGCGGCTACACCTTC. It is translated as CASGEPRGYTF. The chain recombines TRBV19 with TRBJ1-2; no clear D gene. Looked up from germline, CDR1 is LNHDA and CDR2 is SQIVND (reference sequence). CDR3 size: 11 residues. V lost 8 bases to trimming and J lost 8 bases, with 12 bases between them.